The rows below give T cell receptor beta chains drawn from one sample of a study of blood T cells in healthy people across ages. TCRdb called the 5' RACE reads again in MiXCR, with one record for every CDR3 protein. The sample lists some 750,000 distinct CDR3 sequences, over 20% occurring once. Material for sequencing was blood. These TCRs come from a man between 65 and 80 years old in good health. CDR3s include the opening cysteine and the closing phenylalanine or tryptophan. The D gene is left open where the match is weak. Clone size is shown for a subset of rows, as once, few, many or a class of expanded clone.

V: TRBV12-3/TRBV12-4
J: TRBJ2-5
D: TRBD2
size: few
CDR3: CASSKTSVVETQYF
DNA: TGTGCCAGCAGCAAGACTAGCGTAGTTGAGACCCAGTACTTC

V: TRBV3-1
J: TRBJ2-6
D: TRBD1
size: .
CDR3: CASSYHRGSSGANVLTF
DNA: TGTGCCAGCAGCTACCACAGGGGGAGCTCTGGGGCCAACGTCCTGACTTTC

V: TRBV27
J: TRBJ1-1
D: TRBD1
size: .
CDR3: CASSQKLRDRNTEAFF
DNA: TGTGCCAGCAGTCAAAAACTCCGGGACAGGAACACTGAAGCTTTCTTT

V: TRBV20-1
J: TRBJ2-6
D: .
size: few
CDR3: CSARDSGSGANVLTF
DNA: TGCAGTGCTAGAGATTCCGGGTCTGGGGCCAACGTCCTGACTTTC

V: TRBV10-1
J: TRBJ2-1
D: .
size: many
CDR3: CASSENAKGSSNEQFF
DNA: TGCGCCAGCAGCGAGAATGCGAAAGGTAGTAGTAATGAGCAGTTCTTC

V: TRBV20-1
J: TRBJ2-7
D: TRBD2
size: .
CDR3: CSAYRTSGVEQYF
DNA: TGCAGTGCTTATCGGACTAGTGGAGTCGAGCAGTACTTC

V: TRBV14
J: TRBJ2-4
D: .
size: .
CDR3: CASSPRASPKNIQYF
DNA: TGTGCCAGCAGCCCCCGGGCCAGCCCCAAAAACATTCAGTACTTC

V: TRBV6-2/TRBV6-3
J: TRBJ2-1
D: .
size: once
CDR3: CASSLRGRGIGEQFF
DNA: TGTGCCAGCAGTTTACGGGGAAGAGGTATTGGGGAGCAGTTCTTC

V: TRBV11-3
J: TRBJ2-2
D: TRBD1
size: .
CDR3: CASSSTGQGLGGELFF
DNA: TGTGCCAGCAGTTCCACGGGACAGGGGCTAGGCGGGGAGCTGTTTTTT

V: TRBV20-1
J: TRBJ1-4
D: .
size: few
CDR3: CSARDTRVGASEKLFF
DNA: TGCAGTGCTAGAGATACGAGAGTGGGGGCAAGTGAAAAACTGTTTTTT

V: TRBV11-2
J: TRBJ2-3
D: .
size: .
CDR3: CASSLGRGSSTDTQYF
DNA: TGTGCCAGCAGCTTAGGCAGGGGATCTAGCACAGATACGCAGTATTTT

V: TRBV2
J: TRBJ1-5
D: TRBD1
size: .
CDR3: CASSEADRYSNQPQHF
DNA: TGTGCCAGCAGTGAAGCGGACAGGTATAGCAATCAGCCCCAGCATTTT